The source of this T cell receptor (beta chain) is a study of blood T cell repertoires in COVID-19. TCRdb's table, derived via immunoSEQ multiplex PCR, lists solely in-frame clones and lacks some. The profile shows about 300,000 clones, approximately 86% of them singletons. Germline V lookup: CDR1 SGHRS, CDR2 YFSETQ. Trimming shortened V by 0 bases and J by 4 bases, and 13 bases separated the two germline ends. CDR3 length equals 15 residues. The chain employs TRBV5-1 and TRBJ1-1; no firm D call. The sequence came from a man between 65 and 85 years old with acute or convalescent COVID-19. Sequencing was carried out using peripheral blood. Written as DNA, the CDR3 is TGCGCCAGCAGCTTGGCACGGGGTCGGGCCACTGAAGCTTTCTTT. This codes for CASSLARGRATEAFF. The full variable domain, its missing parts supplied by reference TRBV5-1 and TRBJ1-1, is KAGVTQTPRYLIKTRGQQVTLSCSPISGHRSVSWYQQTPGQGLQFLFEYFSETQRNKGNFPGRFSGRQFSNSRSEMNVSTLELGDSALYLCASSLARGRATEAFFGQGTRLTVV.